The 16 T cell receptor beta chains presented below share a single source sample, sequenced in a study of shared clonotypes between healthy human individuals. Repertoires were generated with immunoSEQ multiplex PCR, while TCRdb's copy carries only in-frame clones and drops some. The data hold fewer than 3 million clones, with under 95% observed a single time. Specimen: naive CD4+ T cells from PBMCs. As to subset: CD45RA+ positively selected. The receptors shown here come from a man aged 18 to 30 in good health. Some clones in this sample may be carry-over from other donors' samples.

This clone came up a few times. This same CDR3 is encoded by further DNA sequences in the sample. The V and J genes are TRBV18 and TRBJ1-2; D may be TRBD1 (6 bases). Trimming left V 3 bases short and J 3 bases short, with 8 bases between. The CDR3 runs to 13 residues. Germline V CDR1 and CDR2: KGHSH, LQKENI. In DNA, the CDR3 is TGTGCCAGCTCACCTGCAGGGGACTATGGCTACACCTTC. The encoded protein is CASSPAGDYGYTF.

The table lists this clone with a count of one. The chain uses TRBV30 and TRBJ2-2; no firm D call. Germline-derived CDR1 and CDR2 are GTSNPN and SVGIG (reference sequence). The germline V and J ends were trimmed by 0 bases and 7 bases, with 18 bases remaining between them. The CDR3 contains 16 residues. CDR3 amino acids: CAWSVVAVWVGGELFF. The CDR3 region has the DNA TGTGCCTGGAGTGTAGTGGCAGTATGGGTTGGCGGGGAGCTGTTTTTT. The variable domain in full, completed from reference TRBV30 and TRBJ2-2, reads SQTIHQWPATLVQPVGSPLSLECTVEGTSNPNLYWYRQAAGRGLQLLFYSVGIGQISSEVPQNLSASRPQDRQFILSSKKLLLSDSGFYLCAWSVVAVWVGGELFFGEGSRLTVL.

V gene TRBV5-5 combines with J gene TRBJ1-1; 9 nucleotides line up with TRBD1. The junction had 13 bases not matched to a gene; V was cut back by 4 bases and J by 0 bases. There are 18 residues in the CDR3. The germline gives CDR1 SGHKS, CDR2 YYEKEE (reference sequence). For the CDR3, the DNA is TGTGCCAGCAGCCTTAACAGGGGGCGCGTTAGGTTGAACACTGAAGCTTTCTTT. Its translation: CASSLNRGRVRLNTEAFF. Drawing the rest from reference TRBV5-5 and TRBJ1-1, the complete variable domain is DAGVTQSPTHLIKTRGQQVTLRCSPISGHKSVSWYQQVLGQGPQFIFQYYEKEERGRGNFPDRFSARQFPNYSSELNVNALLLGDSALYLCASSLNRGRVRLNTEAFFGQGTRLTVV.

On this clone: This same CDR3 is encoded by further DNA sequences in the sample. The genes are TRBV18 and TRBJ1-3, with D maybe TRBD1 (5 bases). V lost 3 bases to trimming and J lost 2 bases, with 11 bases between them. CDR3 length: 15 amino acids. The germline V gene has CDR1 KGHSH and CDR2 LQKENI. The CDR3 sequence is CASSPGGGPGNTIYF. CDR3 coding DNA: TGTGCCAGCTCACCCGGGGGGGGACCTGGAAACACCATATATTTT.

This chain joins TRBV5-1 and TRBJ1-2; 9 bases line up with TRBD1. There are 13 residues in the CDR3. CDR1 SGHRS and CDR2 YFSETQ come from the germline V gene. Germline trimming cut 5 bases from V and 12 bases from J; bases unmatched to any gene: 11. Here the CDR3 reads CASSPGTGIVHTF. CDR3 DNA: TGCGCCAGCAGTCCCGGGACAGGGATCGTCCACACCTTC.

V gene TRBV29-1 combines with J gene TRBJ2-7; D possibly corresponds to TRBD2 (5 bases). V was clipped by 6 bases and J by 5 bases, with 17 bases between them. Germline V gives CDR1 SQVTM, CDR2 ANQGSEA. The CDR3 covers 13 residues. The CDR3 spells CSVGPLLGDEQYF. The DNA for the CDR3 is TGCAGCGTGGGCCCTTTACTCGGGGACGAGCAGTACTTC.

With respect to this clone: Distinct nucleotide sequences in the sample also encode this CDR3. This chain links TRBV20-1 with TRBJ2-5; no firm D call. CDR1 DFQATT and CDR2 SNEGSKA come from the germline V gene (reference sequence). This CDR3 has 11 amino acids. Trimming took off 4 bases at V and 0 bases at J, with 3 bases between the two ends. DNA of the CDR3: TGCAGTGCTACCCACCAAGAGACCCAGTACTTC. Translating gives CSATHQETQYF.

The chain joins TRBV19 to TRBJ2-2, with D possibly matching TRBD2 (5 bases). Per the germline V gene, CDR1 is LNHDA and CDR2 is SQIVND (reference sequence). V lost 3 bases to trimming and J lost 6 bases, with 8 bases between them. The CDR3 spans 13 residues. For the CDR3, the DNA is TGTGCCAGTAGTATCGCGGGTCCCGGGGAGCTGTTTTTT. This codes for CASSIAGPGELFF.

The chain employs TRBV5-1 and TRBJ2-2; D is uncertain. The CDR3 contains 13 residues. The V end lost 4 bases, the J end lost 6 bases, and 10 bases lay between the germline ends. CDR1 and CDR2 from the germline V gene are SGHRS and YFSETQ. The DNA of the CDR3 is TGCGCCAGCAGCCTTGGAAATCCCGGGGAGCTGTTTTTT. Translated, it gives CASSLGNPGELFF.

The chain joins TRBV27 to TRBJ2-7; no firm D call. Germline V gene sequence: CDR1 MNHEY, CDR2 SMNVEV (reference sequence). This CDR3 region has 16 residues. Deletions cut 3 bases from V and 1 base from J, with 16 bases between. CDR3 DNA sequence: TGTGCCAGCAGTTTGGTACCGTCCGGTTCTTCCTACGAGCAGTACTTC. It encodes CASSLVPSGSSYEQYF.

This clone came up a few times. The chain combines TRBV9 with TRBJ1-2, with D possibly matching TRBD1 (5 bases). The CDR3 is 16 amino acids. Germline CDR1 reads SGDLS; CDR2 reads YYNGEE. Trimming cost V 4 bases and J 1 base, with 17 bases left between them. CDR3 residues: CASSFDWRGYNYGYTF. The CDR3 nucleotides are TGTGCCAGCAGCTTTGATTGGAGGGGTTATAACTATGGCTACACCTTC. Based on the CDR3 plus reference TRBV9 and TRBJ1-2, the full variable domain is DSGVTQTPKHLITATGQRVTLRCSPRSGDLSVYWYQQSLDQGLQFLIQYYNGEERAKGNILERFSAQQFPDLHSELNLSSLELGDSALYFCASSFDWRGYNYGYTFGSGTRLTVV.

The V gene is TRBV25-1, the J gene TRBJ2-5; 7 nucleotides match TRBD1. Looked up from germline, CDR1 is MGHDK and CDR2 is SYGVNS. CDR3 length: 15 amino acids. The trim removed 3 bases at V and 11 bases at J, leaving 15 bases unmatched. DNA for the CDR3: TGTGCCAGCAGTGATAGGAGACAGGGAACAGGGGAGCAGTACTTC. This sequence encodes CASSDRRQGTGEQYF.

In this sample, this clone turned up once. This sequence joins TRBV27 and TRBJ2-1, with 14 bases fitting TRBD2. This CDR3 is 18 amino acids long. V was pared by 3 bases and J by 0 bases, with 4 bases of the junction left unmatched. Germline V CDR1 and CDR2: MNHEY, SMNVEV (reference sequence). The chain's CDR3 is CASSLGTSGGSSYNEQFF. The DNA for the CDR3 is TGTGCCAGCAGTTTGGGGACTAGCGGGGGTAGCTCCTACAATGAGCAGTTCTTC.

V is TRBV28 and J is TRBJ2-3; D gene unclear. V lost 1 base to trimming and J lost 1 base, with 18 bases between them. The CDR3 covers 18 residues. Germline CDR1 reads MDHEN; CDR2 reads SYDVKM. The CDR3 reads CASSLLPPGAVGTDTQYF. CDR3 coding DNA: TGTGCCAGCAGTTTATTACCCCCCGGTGCGGTTGGCACAGATACGCAGTATTTT.

CDR3 amino acids: CASSQRTGQGETQYF. The CDR3 coding sequence is TGCGCCAGCAGCCAACGGACAGGGCAAGGGGAGACCCAGTACTTC. The chain joins TRBV4-1 to TRBJ2-5, with 8 bases lining up with TRBD1. This CDR3 has 15 amino acids. CDR1 MGHRA and CDR2 YSYEKL come from the germline V gene. The V and J ends lost 2 bases and 5 bases, in that order; junction bases with no gene match: 7.

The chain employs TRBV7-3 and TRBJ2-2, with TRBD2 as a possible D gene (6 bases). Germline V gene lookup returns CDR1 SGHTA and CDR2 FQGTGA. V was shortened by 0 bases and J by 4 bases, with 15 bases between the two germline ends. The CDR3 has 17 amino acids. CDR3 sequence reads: CASSLTPGELATGELFF. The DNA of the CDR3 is TGTGCCAGCAGCTTAACCCCGGGGGAGTTAGCCACCGGGGAGCTGTTTTTT.